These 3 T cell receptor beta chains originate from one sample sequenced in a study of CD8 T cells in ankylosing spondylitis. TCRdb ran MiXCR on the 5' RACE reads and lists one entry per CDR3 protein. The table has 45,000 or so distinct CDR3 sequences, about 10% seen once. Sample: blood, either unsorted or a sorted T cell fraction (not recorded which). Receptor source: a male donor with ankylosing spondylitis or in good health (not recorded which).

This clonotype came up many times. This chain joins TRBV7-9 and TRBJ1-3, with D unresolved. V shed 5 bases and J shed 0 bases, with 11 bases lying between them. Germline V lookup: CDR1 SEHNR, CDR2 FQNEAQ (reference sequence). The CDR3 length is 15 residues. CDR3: CASSPAGLSGNTIYF. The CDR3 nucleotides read TGTGCCAGCAGCCCCGCGGGCCTCTCTGGAAACACCATATATTTT.

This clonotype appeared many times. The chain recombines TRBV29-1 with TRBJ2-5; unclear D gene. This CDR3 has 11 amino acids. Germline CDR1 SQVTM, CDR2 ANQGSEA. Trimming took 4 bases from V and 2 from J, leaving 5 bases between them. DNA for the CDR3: TGCAGCGTTGTAGCTCAAGAGACCCAGTACTTC. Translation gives CSVVAQETQYF.

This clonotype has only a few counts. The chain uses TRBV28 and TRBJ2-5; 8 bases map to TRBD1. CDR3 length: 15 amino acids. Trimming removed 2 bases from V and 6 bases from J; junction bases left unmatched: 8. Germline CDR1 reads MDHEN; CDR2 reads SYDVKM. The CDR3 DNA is TGTGCCAGCAGTTTACCTCTGACAGGGGTAAAGACCCAGTACTTC. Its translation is CASSLPLTGVKTQYF.